These 18 T cell receptor beta chains were sequenced from one sample in a study of early T cells in non-severe SARS-CoV-2 infection. Each CDR3 protein gets one entry after TCRdb re-called the 5' RACE reads with MiXCR. Of about 59,000 distinct CDR3 sequences listed, around 13% were seen once; the top ten hold almost 9.5%. This specimen was whole blood, taken at baseline. The source is an adult who was a healthcare worker with PCR-confirmed SARS-CoV-2 infection or an uninfected control (not recorded which).

The chain carries TRBV6-1 and TRBJ1-1; the D is unclear. The CDR3 loop spans 14 amino acids. CDR1 MNHNS and CDR2 SASEGT come from the germline V gene. Trimming stripped 2 bases from V and 0 bases from J, with 7 bases between. CDR3 in amino acids: CASSETRLNTEAFF. CDR3 bases: TGTGCCAGCAGTGAAACCCGTTTGAACACTGAAGCTTTCTTT.

This clonotype was seen repeatedly, ten times or more. The chain joins TRBV18 to TRBJ1-5, with a tentative D call TRBD1 (5 bases). Between the trimmed V and J ends, which lost 3 bases and 7 bases, there was a span of 16 bases. The CDR3 contains 15 residues. Germline values: CDR1 KGHSH, CDR2 LQKENI. The CDR3 reads CASSPDSPGLQPQHF. Written as DNA, the CDR3 is TGTGCCAGCTCACCCGACAGCCCCGGTCTCCAGCCCCAGCATTTT.

The sample holds many counts of this clonotype. This chain uses TRBV7-3 with TRBJ1-1, with D uncertain. Trimming shortened V by 5 bases and J by 3 bases, and 19 bases separated the two germline ends. CDR3 length equals 16 residues. Germline CDR1 is SGHTA and CDR2 is FQGTGA. The DNA for the CDR3 is TGTGCCAGCAGCCCTGGTGGCCAGGCAGCCTACACTGAAGCTTTCTTT. It encodes CASSPGGQAAYTEAFF.

The rearrangement links TRBV11-2 to TRBJ2-7; a possible D gene is TRBD2 (6 bases). The length of the CDR3 is 14 residues. Trimming pared 1 base from V and 1 base from J, leaving 8 bases between. Germline-derived CDR1 and CDR2 are SGHAT and FQNNGV. This CDR3 reads CASSLVGGSYEQYF. For the CDR3, the DNA is TGTGCCAGCAGCTTAGTGGGGGGTTCCTACGAGCAGTACTTC.

The chain is built from TRBV11-2 and TRBJ2-7, with D perhaps TRBD1 or TRBD2 (6 bases each). The CDR3 extends over 15 amino acids. CDR1 SGHAT and CDR2 FQNNGV come from the germline V gene. V lost 0 bases and J lost 2, with 11 bases in between. DNA of the CDR3: TGTGCCAGCAGCTTAGACGGTAGGGGGGCCTACGAGCAGTACTTC. As protein: CASSLDGRGAYEQYF. The variable domain in full, completed from reference TRBV11-2 and TRBJ2-7, reads EAGVAQSPRYKIIEKRQSVAFWCNPISGHATLYWYQQILGQGPKLLIQFQNNGVVDDSQLPKDRFSAERLKGVDSTLKIQPAKLEDSAVYLCASSLDGRGAYEQYFGPGTRLTVT.

The chain recombines TRBV6-2 or TRBV6-3 with TRBJ2-7; no definite D call. CDR3 length: 13 amino acids. Per germline, CDR1 MNHEY and CDR2 SVGEGT. Trimming left V 2 bases short and J 4 bases short, with 9 bases between. CDR3: CASSYGRTYEQYF. CDR3 nucleotide sequence: TGTGCCAGCAGTTACGGCAGAACGTACGAGCAGTACTTC.

This clonotype has at least ten counts. The chain links TRBV7-2 to TRBJ1-4, with D possibly matching TRBD1 (6 bases). CDR3 length: 13 amino acids. Deletions cut 5 bases from V and 5 bases from J, with 9 bases between. CDR1 and CDR2 from the germline V gene are SGHTA and FQGNSA. CDR3 in amino acids: CASSTGQNEKLFF. In DNA form, the CDR3 reads TGTGCCAGCAGCACCGGACAGAATGAAAAACTGTTTTTT.

This clonotype has ten or more counts. The V and J genes are TRBV6-6 and TRBJ1-2, with a tentative D call TRBD1 (5 bases). The germline V gene encodes CDR1 MNHNY and CDR2 SVGAGI (reference sequence). The V end lost 2 bases, the J end lost 8 bases, and 9 bases lay between the germline ends. The CDR3 consists of 12 residues. This chain's CDR3 is CASSYKGEGYTF. CDR3 DNA: TGTGCCAGCAGTTACAAAGGGGAGGGCTACACCTTC.

This clonotype came up a few times. This chain links TRBV7-9 with TRBJ1-1, with D perhaps TRBD1 (6 bases). There are 15 residues in the CDR3. Germline V gene data show CDR1 as SEHNR and CDR2 as FQNEAQ (reference sequence). V dropped 5 bases and J dropped 5 bases, with 18 bases sitting between them. The CDR3 sequence: CASSTVTGSATEAFF. CDR3 DNA: TGTGCCAGCAGCACTGTTACAGGGAGCGCTACTGAAGCTTTCTTT.

The V call is TRBV9, the J call TRBJ2-1; 8 bases are a match to TRBD1. This CDR3 contains 16 residues. The V gene end was trimmed by 4 bases and the J gene end by 7 bases; junction bases not matched to a gene: 13. The V gene's germline CDR1 is SGDLS and CDR2 YYNGEE. The CDR3 coding sequence is TGTGCCAGCAGCCCTCCGGGGCAGGGGGCGAGGAATGAGCAGTTCTTC. This gives the protein CASSPPGQGARNEQFF. Full variable domain (rest looked up from reference TRBV9 and TRBJ2-1): DSGVTQTPKHLITATGQRVTLRCSPRSGDLSVYWYQQSLDQGLQFLIQYYNGEERAKGNILERFSAQQFPDLHSELNLSSLELGDSALYFCASSPPGQGARNEQFFGPGTRLTVL.

The rearrangement joins TRBV5-4 to TRBJ2-2, with a possible D match to TRBD2 (6 bases). This CDR3 contains 16 residues. The germline V gene has CDR1 SGHNT and CDR2 YYREEE (reference sequence). With 4 bases removed from V and 4 bases from J, the gap between germline ends came to 17 bases. The CDR3 loop is CASSIRQAGSTGELFF. In DNA, the CDR3 is TGTGCCAGCAGCATCCGGCAGGCGGGGTCCACCGGGGAGCTGTTTTTT.

This clonotype was seen at least ten times. The gene calls are TRBV12-3 or TRBV12-4 and TRBJ2-1; 8 bases are shared with TRBD2. This CDR3 spans 13 amino acids. Trimming removed 6 bases from V and 10 bases from J; junction bases left unmatched: 8. The CDR3 region has the DNA TGTGCCAGCAGCCCAGCGGGAGTGCGGGAGCAGTTCTTC. As protein: CASSPAGVREQFF.

The gene calls are TRBV7-9 and TRBJ1-5; no firm D call. Germline assignment: CDR1 SEHNR and CDR2 FQNEAQ (reference sequence). The length of the CDR3 is 15 residues. V was shortened by 5 bases and J by 0 bases, with 11 bases between the two germline ends. The CDR3 reads CASSPPWGSNQPQHF. The CDR3 coding sequence is TGTGCCAGCAGCCCCCCATGGGGTAGCAATCAGCCCCAGCATTTT.

The chain combines TRBV20-1 with TRBJ2-5, with a possible D match to TRBD1 (6 bases). Germline assignment: CDR1 DFQATT and CDR2 SNEGSKA (reference sequence). The CDR3 consists of 13 residues. The V gene lost 5 bases and the J gene lost 1 base, with 11 bases spanning the gap. CDR3 protein: CSAQQGFQETQYF. The DNA for the CDR3 is TGCAGTGCTCAACAGGGATTCCAAGAGACCCAGTACTTC.

This rearrangement joins TRBV5-4 to TRBJ2-1, with 9 positions matching TRBD2. Germline V gives CDR1 SGHNT, CDR2 YYREEE (reference sequence). V trimming: 2 bases; J trimming: 5 bases; junction bases outside the gene matches: 5. The CDR3 extends over 15 amino acids. Here the CDR3 DNA reads TGTGCCAGCAGCTTACCGGCTAGCGGGGACAATGAGCAGTTCTTC. Protein product: CASSLPASGDNEQFF.

There are a few counts of this clonotype. The genes are TRBV3-1 and TRBJ2-1, with 8 bases that match TRBD2. The CDR3 covers 16 residues. The junction had 9 bases not matched to a gene; V was cut back by 3 bases and J by 5 bases. Per germline, CDR1 LGHDT and CDR2 YNNKEL (reference sequence). The CDR3 region has the DNA TGTGCCAGCAGCCACAAAACTAGCGGCGGGAACAATGAGCAGTTCTTC. This translates into CASSHKTSGGNNEQFF.

The CDR3: CASSPQGAGGLSLYNEQFF. As DNA, the CDR3 is TGCGCCAGCAGCCCACAAGGCGCCGGGGGACTTTCCTTGTACAATGAGCAGTTCTTC. The chain combines TRBV4-1 with TRBJ2-1, with D maybe TRBD2 (6 bases). V was clipped by 4 bases and J by 4 bases, with 26 bases between them. Looked up from germline, CDR1 is MGHRA and CDR2 is YSYEKL. This CDR3 has 19 residues.

The chain uses TRBV6-6 and TRBJ1-2, with D maybe TRBD1 (6 bases). Germline V gives CDR1 MNHNY, CDR2 SVGAGI (reference sequence). The germline V and J ends were trimmed by 6 bases and 2 bases, with 10 bases remaining between them. The length of the CDR3 is 13 residues. The CDR3: CASRRTDNYGYTF. The CDR3 coding sequence is TGTGCCAGCAGGAGGACAGACAACTATGGCTACACCTTC.